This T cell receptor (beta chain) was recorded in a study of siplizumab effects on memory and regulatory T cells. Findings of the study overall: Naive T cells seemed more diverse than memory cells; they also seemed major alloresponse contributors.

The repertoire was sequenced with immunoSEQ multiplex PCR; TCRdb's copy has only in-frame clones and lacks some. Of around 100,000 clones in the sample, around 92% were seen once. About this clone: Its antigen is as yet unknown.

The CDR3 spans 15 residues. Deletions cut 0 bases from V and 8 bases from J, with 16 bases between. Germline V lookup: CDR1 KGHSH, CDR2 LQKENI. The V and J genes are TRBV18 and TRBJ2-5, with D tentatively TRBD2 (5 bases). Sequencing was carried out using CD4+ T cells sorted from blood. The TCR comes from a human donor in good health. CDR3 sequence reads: CASSPPTEGKRTQYF. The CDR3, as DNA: TGTGCCAGCTCACCACCGACCGAGGGCAAGAGAACCCAGTACTTC.